This TCR beta chain was sequenced during a study of shared clonotypes between healthy human individuals. As regards this clone: The antigen remains unidentified.

Findings and caveats of the study: Relative to clonotypes present in all four donors, those not shared had lower generation probabilities.

Researchers divided each subset's genomic DNA evenly across several immunoSEQ plates. Here immunoSEQ multiplex PCR was the method, and the copy in TCRdb shows in-frame clones only, minus some. The data show under 2.5 million clones, around 92% seen once. The CDR3 is made up of 13 amino acids. CDR1 SQVTM and CDR2 ANQGSEA come from the germline V gene. J gave up 5 bases and V 6 bases, and 3 bases lay outside the gene matches. The TCR sequence derives from a man between 18 and 29 years old in good health. Some clones in this sample may be carry-over from other donors' samples. The sequencing sample was made of naive CD4+ T cells from PBMCs. Sample subset: CD45RA+ positively selected. V is TRBV29-1 and J is TRBJ1-4; 10 bases are shared with TRBD1. In DNA form, the CDR3 reads TGCAGCGTGTCGGGACAGGGGAATGAAAAACTGTTTTTT. Translating it yields CSVSGQGNEKLFF.